This T cell receptor beta chain is drawn from a study of CD8+CD57+ T cells in acquired aplastic anemia. Background on the study: Sorted CD4+ and CD8+ cells gave an average of roughly 3.2 ug of DNA.

Template material for TCR beta VDJ and CDR3 profiling consisted of genomic DNA. TCRdb re-called the reads through MiXCR, storing one row per CDR3 protein. The sample gives a few hundred thousand distinct CDR3 sequences, around 30% of which show up once; roughly 0.8% is in the top ten. On this clonotype: Its specificity is not known.

Overall study results and limits: Overlapping CD8+ CDR3 repertoires of patients and controls contained approximately 28 shared sequences.

All patients picked for sequencing had shown, by flow cytometry, an expansion of CD8+CD57+ cells. CDR1 is SGHTA, CDR2 FQGNSA, per germline. V lost 1 base, J lost 2 bases, and 9 bases lay in between. The CDR3 contains 14 residues. Sequencing was carried out using sorted CD4+, CD8+, or CD8+CD57+ T cells (not recorded which) from PBMCs. This receptor was taken from a human donor with aplastic anemia. The chain combines TRBV7-2 with TRBJ2-7; D unclear. The CDR3 is CASSLVGTTYEQYF. CDR3 bases: TGTGCCAGCAGCTTAGTGGGCACTACCTACGAGCAGTACTTC.